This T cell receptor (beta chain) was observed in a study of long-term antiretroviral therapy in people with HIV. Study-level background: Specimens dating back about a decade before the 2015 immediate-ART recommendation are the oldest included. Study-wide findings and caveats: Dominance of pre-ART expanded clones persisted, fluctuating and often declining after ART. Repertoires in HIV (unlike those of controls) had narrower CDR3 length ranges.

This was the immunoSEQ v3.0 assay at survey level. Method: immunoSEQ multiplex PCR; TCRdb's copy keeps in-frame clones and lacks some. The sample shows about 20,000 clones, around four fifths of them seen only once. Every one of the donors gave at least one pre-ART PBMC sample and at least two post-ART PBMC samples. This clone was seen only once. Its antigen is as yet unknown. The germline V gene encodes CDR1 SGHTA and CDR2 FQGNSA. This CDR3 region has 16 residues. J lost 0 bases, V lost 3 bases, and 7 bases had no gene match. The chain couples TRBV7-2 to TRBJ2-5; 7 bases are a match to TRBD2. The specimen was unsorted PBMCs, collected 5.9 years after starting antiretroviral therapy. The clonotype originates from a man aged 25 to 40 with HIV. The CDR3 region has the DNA TGTGCCAGCAGCTTTAAAAGCGGGGTGTACCAAGAGACCCAGTACTTC. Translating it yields CASSFKSGVYQETQYF.